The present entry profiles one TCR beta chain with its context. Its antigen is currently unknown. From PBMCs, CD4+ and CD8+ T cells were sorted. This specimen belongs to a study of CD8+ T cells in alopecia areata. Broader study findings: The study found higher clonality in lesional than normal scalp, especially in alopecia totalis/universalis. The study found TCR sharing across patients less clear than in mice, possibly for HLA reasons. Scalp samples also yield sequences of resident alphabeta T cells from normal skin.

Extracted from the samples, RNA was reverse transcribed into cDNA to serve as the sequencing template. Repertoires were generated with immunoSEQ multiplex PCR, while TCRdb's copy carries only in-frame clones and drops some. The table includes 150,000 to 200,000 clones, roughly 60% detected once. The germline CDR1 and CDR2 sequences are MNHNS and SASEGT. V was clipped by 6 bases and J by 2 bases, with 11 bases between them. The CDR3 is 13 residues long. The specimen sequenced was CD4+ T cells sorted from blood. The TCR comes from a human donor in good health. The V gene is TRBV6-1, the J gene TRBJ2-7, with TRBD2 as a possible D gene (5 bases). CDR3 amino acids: CASSRTGTYEQYF. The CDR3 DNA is TGTGCCAGCAGCCGGACGGGGACCTACGAGCAGTACTTC.